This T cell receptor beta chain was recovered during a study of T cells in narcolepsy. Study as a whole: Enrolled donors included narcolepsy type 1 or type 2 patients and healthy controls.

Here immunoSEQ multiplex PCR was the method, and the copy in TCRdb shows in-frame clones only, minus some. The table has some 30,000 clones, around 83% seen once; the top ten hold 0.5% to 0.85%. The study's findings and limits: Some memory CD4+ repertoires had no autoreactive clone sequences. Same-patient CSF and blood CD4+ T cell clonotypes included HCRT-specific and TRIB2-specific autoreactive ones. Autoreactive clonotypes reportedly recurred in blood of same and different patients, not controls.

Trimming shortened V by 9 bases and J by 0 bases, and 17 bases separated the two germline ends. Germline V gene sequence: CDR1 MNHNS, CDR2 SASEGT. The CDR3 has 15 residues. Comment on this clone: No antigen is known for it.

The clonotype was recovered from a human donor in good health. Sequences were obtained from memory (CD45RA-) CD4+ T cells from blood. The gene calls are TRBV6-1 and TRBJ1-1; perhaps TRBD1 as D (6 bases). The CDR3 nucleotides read TGTGCCAGTAGGAACAGGGACTTCATGAACACTGAAGCTTTCTTT. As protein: CASRNRDFMNTEAFF.